Presented here are 14 T cell receptor beta chains from one specimen sequenced in a study of blood T cell repertoires in COVID-19. Generated by immunoSEQ multiplex PCR, the TCRdb table keeps only in-frame clones and is missing some. This sample has under 95,000 clones, with around 86% found just once. The sequencing sample was made of peripheral blood. All receptors come from a woman older than 75 with acute or convalescent COVID-19.

V is TRBV11-2 and J is TRBJ2-7; 8 nucleotides match TRBD2. CDR1 and CDR2 from the germline V gene are SGHAT and FQNNGV. The CDR3 loop spans 16 amino acids. V was clipped by 5 bases and J by 2 bases; unmatched bases: 11. The CDR3 is CASSIRGGGVAYEQYF. In DNA, the CDR3 is TGTGCCAGCAGCATACGGGGGGGCGGGGTAGCCTACGAGCAGTACTTC.

The chain is built from TRBV19 and TRBJ1-6; 7 bases line up with TRBD1. Germline CDR1 and CDR2: LNHDA and SQIVND (reference sequence). Trimming cost V 5 bases and J 6 bases; bases outside gene matches: 7. The CDR3 covers 15 residues. Here the CDR3 reads CASSAGQPFNSPLHF. The CDR3 nucleotides are TGTGCCAGTAGTGCGGGACAGCCCTTTAATTCACCCCTCCACTTT.

This chain connects TRBV10-3 to TRBJ2-5; 8 bases line up with TRBD2. Germline loops: CDR1 ENHRY, CDR2 SYGVKD. This CDR3 has 14 residues. Losses at the gene ends were 8 bases for V and 9 bases for J; bases not matched to a gene: 14. As DNA, the CDR3 is TGTGCCATCGCGGCCGATGGGGCCGGGGGGGCCCAGTACTTC. This encodes CAIAADGAGGAQYF.

The genes are TRBV7-2 and TRBJ2-7, with TRBD2 identical over 13 bases. Looked up from germline, CDR1 is SGHTA and CDR2 is FQGNSA. This CDR3 spans 16 amino acids. Trimming cost V 2 bases and J 4 bases; bases outside gene matches: 5. CDR3 sequence: CASSLSGTSGNYEQYF. CDR3 DNA: TGTGCCAGCAGCTTATCCGGGACTAGCGGGAATTACGAGCAGTACTTC.

V usage is TRBV5-4 and J usage is TRBJ2-3, with 8 bases lining up with TRBD2. Germline trimming cut 9 bases from V and 0 bases from J; bases unmatched to any gene: 9. CDR1 is SGHNT and CDR2 is YYREEE in the germline V gene (reference sequence). The CDR3 extends over 15 amino acids. The CDR3 spells CATRSGSPSTDTQYF. CDR3 DNA sequence: TGTGCCACCAGGAGCGGGAGCCCTAGCACAGATACGCAGTATTTT.

This chain links TRBV11-2 with TRBJ2-3; possibly TRBD2 for D (6 bases). The CDR3 is 16 residues long. CDR1 SGHAT and CDR2 FQNNGV come from the germline V gene. The ends were cut back, 1 base at V and 5 bases at J, with 16 bases in the middle. The DNA of the CDR3 is TGTGCCAGCAGCTTAGTAGGCGGGACCCGCGGAGATACGCAGTATTTT. Translating gives CASSLVGGTRGDTQYF.

J is TRBJ1-2 and V is TRBV20-1; TRBD1 aligns across 7 bases. Germline-derived CDR1 and CDR2 are DFQATT and SNEGSKA (reference sequence). The CDR3 is 11 residues long. With 6 bases clipped from V and 7 bases from J, the junction kept 5 bases outside the gene matches. The CDR3, as DNA: TGCAGTGCGGGGACAGCGCCTGGCTACACCTTC. Its protein is CSAGTAPGYTF.

V usage is TRBV7-2 and J usage is TRBJ1-5, with TRBD1 matching over 8 bases. The CDR3 sequence is 15 residues long. Germline V gives CDR1 SGHTA, CDR2 FQGNSA. With V trimmed by 4 bases and J by 4 bases, 6 bases remained unmatched. The CDR3 coding sequence is TGTGCCAGCAGCTCGAGGACAGGGTCAAATCAGCCCCAGCATTTT. Encoded protein: CASSSRTGSNQPQHF.

The gene calls are TRBV6-1 and TRBJ2-5, with D perhaps TRBD2 (6 bases). V was cut by 3 bases and J by 5 bases, with 13 bases left in between. CDR1 MNHNS and CDR2 SASEGT come from the germline V gene. The CDR3 totals 14 residues. DNA for the CDR3: TGTGCCAGCAGTGAGGGGGGAGGAGCGGAGACCCAGTACTTC. Encoded protein: CASSEGGGAETQYF.

The rearrangement uses TRBV4-1 and TRBJ2-1, with D tentatively TRBD2 (7 bases). The CDR3 covers 16 residues. CDR1 is MGHRA, CDR2 YSYEKL, per germline. V was pared by 1 base and J by 0 bases, with 10 bases between. In nucleotides, the CDR3 is TGCGCCAGCAGCCAAGTAGGGGGGGCCTCCTACAATGAGCAGTTCTTC. Its translation: CASSQVGGASYNEQFF.

The chain employs TRBV27 and TRBJ1-6; D may be TRBD1 (6 bases). The CDR3 has 15 amino acids. The germline V and J ends were trimmed by 7 bases and 5 bases, with 15 bases remaining between them. Germline CDR1 MNHEY, CDR2 SMNVEV (reference sequence). The CDR3 reads CASTPGGGNNSPLHF. CDR3 coding DNA: TGTGCCAGCACCCCGGGAGGGGGAAATAATTCACCCCTCCACTTT.

The V and J genes are TRBV30 and TRBJ1-5; D is possibly TRBD1 (6 bases). There are 12 residues in the CDR3. CDR1 is GTSNPN and CDR2 is SVGIG in the germline V gene (reference sequence). V shed 5 bases and J shed 5 bases, with 10 bases lying between them. The CDR3 loop reads CAWGEGDQPQHF. In DNA form, the CDR3 reads TGTGCCTGGGGCGAGGGGGATCAGCCCCAGCATTTT.

This chain uses TRBV29-1 with TRBJ1-1, with D uncertain. Germline-derived CDR1 and CDR2 are SQVTM and ANQGSEA. V lost 4 bases and J 6 bases, leaving 12 bases between the germline ends. There are 12 residues in the CDR3. DNA of the CDR3: TGCAGCGTTGGATCAGGTATGGCTGAAGCTTTCTTT. Encoded protein: CSVGSGMAEAFF. Complete variable domain (other parts from reference TRBV29-1 and TRBJ1-1): SAVISQKPSRDICQRGTSLTIQCQVDSQVTMMFWYRQQPGQSLTLIATANQGSEATYESGFVIDKFPISRPNLTFSTLTVSNMSPEDSSIYLCSVGSGMAEAFFGQGTRLTVV.

The chain links TRBV6-2 or TRBV6-3 to TRBJ2-7, with D perhaps matching TRBD2 (7 bases). Trimming took off 2 bases at V and 6 bases at J, with 14 bases between the two ends. CDR1 and CDR2 (germline): MNHEY, SVGEGT. This CDR3 is 14 amino acids long. The CDR3 coding sequence is TGTGCCAGCAGTTACGGGGGGGGCCGAGTCGAGCAGTACTTC. It specifies CASSYGGGRVEQYF.